This TCR beta chain was recorded in a study of cytomegalovirus exposure and HLA in healthy donors. Findings and caveats of the study: Several of the most significant clusters appeared, in a later analysis, to be linked to common viral pathogens. The authors listed 180 or so TCR beta chains as cytomegalovirus-associated.

Note on this clone: Its antigen is undetermined.

The CDR3 is 16 amino acids. Germline V lookup: CDR1 SEHNR, CDR2 FQNEAQ (reference sequence). Trimming took off 5 bases at V and 2 bases at J, with 15 bases between the two ends. In the PCR, 60 Vbeta and 13 Jbeta primers were used. The data were produced by immunoSEQ multiplex PCR, yet TCRdb's version contains in-frame clones alone and is incomplete. The sample carries about 180,000 clones, about four fifths recorded once. Sequences were obtained from PBMCs. This clonotype was sampled from a girl between 5 and 17 years old in good health and CMV-seropositive. This chain links TRBV7-9 with TRBJ1-4, with a tentative D call TRBD1 (6 bases). The CDR3 sequence: CASSPRTGRTNEKLFF. The CDR3 nucleotides are TGTGCCAGCAGCCCCCGAACAGGGCGCACTAATGAAAAACTGTTTTTT.